This TCR beta chain was captured in a study of blood T cells in healthy people across ages. Overall study context: The template switching approach captured approximately one barcoded beta molecule for every two T cells.

V lost 3 bases, J lost 6 bases, and 5 bases stayed unmatched. Germline lookup yields CDR1 DFQATT and CDR2 SNEGSKA (reference sequence). This CDR3 spans 14 amino acids. This clonotype was seen just once. The antigen remains undetermined. General study findings and limits: The recorded TCR beta diversity per million T cells decreased in a roughly linear manner with age.

Through a sample-barcoded 5' primer and a J-beta primer mix, a second PCR was run for about 6 to 12 cycles. Using its own MiXCR run on the 5' RACE reads, TCRdb lists one record per CDR3 protein. This table has approximately 730,000 distinct CDR3 sequences, 35% to 45% appearing once. The people who gave samples were healthy Caucasians from Russia, aged roughly 6 to 95. Isolation of PBMCs gave at least 7 million cells per sample. The clonotype originates from a woman aged 55 to 70 in good health. Specimen: blood. The gene calls are TRBV20-1 and TRBJ1-2; 12 bases are a match to TRBD1. CDR3 region: CSASGTGGADGYTF. CDR3 sequence (DNA): TGCAGTGCTAGCGGGACAGGGGGCGCGGATGGCTACACCTTC.